These T cell receptor beta chains were read from a single sample in a study of cytomegalovirus exposure and HLA in healthy donors. Libraries were prepared by immunoSEQ multiplex PCR; TCRdb keeps only in-frame clonotypes and omits some of them. The table lists around 250,000 clones, roughly 91% of them singletons. The material sequenced was PBMCs. These receptors were collected from a girl aged 2-10 years in good health and CMV-seronegative. Each CDR3 is given with its conserved first and last residue. D genes are given only for firm matches. Clone size is given for some rows only: seen once, a few or many times, or a class if the clone is expanded.

TRBJ2-1	TRBV9	TRBD2	.	CASSAPSGGNYNEQFF	TGTGCCAGCAGCGCCCCGAGCGGGGGGAACTACAATGAGCAGTTCTTC
TRBJ2-5	TRBV19	.	.	CASSSLPQLASSGETQYF	TGTGCCAGTAGTTCTCTACCTCAACTAGCCAGTTCTGGAGAGACCCAGTACTTC
TRBJ1-2	TRBV7-2	.	.	CASSPGHLNYGYTF	TGTGCCAGCAGCCCGGGACATCTCAACTATGGCTACACCTTC
TRBJ2-3	TRBV27	.	.	CASSLSGPTDTQYF	TGTGCCAGCAGCCTTAGCGGACCCACAGATACGCAGTATTTT
TRBJ2-7	TRBV29-1	.	.	CSVDLLEGDTYEQYF	TGCAGCGTTGACTTACTCGAGGGAGACACCTACGAGCAGTACTTC
TRBJ1-6	TRBV6-1	.	once	CASSARAQGAGNSPLHF	TGTGCCAGCAGTGCAAGAGCACAGGGAGCGGGAAATTCACCCCTCCACTTT
TRBJ2-1	TRBV9	TRBD2	.	CASSDSGGAGHEQFF	TGTGCCAGCAGTGATAGCGGGGGGGCTGGGCATGAGCAGTTCTTC
TRBJ2-1	TRBV2	TRBD2	.	CASRALSSGSLNEQFF	TGTGCCAGCAGGGCCCTCTCTAGCGGGAGTCTCAATGAGCAGTTCTTC
TRBJ2-7	TRBV2	.	once	CASSVISDEQYF	TGTGCCAGCAGTGTAATCTCTGACGAGCAGTACTTC
TRBJ1-1	TRBV21-1	.	.	CASSKKEGRGREAFF	TGTGCCAGCAGCAAAAAAGAGGGCAGGGGGAGGGAAGCTTTCTTT
TRBJ1-1	TRBV5-1	.	few	CASSLRTGHTEAFF	TGCGCCAGCAGCTTAAGAACTGGGCACACTGAAGCTTTCTTT
TRBJ1-1	TRBV15	.	.	CATSPGRIQEAFF	TGTGCCACCAGCCCAGGGCGCATCCAAGAAGCTTTCTTT
TRBJ2-3	TRBV23-1	TRBD1	.	CASSQSTGQGITSTDTQYF	TGCGCCAGCAGTCAATCGACCGGACAGGGAATCACTAGCACAGATACGCAGTATTTT
TRBJ1-5	TRBV5-4	.	.	CASSPGGGAGGNQPQHF	TGTGCCAGCAGCCCGGGTGGGGGGGCTGGGGGCAATCAGCCCCAGCATTTT
TRBJ2-7	TRBV27	TRBD2	once	CASSTLRGVVAYEQYF	TGTGCCAGCAGTACCCTTCGGGGGGTTGTAGCCTACGAGCAGTACTTC
TRBJ1-1	TRBV29-1	TRBD1	.	CSVGRQGLNTEAFF	TGCAGCGTTGGGCGACAGGGGCTGAACACTGAAGCTTTCTTT
TRBJ1-1	TRBV30	.	.	CAWSVHQNTEAFF	TGTGCCTGGAGTGTACACCAGAACACTGAAGCTTTCTTT
TRBJ2-5	TRBV15	.	.	CATSRDILHSQETQYF	TGTGCCACCAGCAGAGATATTTTACACAGTCAAGAGACCCAGTACTTC
TRBJ2-5	TRBV11-2	TRBD1	.	CASTGGKTQYF	TGTGCCAGCACAGGGGGAAAGACCCAGTACTTC
TRBJ2-7	TRBV5-4	.	.	CASSLGGLAGEQYF	TGTGCCAGCAGCCTTGGGGGACTGGCCGGCGAGCAGTACTTC